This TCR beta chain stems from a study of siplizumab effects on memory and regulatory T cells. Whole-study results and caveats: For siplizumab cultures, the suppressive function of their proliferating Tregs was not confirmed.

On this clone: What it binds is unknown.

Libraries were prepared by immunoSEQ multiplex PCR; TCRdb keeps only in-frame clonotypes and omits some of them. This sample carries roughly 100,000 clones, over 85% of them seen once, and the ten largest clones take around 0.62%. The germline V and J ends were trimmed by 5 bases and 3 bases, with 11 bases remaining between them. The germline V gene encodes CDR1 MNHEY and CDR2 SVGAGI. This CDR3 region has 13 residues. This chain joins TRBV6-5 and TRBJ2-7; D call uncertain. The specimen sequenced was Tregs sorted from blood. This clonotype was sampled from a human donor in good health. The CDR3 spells CASSEDTLYEQYF. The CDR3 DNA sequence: TGTGCCAGCAGTGAAGACACGCTCTACGAGCAGTACTTC.